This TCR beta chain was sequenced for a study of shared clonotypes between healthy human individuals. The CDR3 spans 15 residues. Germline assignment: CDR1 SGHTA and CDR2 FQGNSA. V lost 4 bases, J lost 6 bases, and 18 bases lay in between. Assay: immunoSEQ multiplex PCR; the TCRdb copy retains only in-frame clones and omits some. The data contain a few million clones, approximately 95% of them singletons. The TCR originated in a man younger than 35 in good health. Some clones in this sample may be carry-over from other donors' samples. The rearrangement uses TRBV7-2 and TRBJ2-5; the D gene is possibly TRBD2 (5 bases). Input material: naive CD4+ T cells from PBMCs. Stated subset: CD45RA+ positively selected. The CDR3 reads CASSSPGSLGKTQYF. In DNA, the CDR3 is TGTGCCAGCAGCTCACCGGGGTCCCTCGGGAAGACCCAGTACTTC. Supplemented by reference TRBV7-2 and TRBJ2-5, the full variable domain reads GAGVSQSPSNKVTEKGKDVELRCDPISGHTALYWYRQSLGQGLEFLIYFQGNSAPDKSGLPSDRFSAERTGGSVSTLTIQRTQQEDSAVYLCASSSPGSLGKTQYFGPGTRLLVL.